One sample yielded the 30 T cell receptor beta chains listed below, sequenced in a study of metastatic and nonmetastatic thyroid tumors. No patient received treatment before thyroid surgery. TCRdb redid the clone calls on the PCR reads using MiXCR. The sample includes 30,000 to 35,000 clones, approximately 20% seen only once; the top ten take roughly 22%. Sample: blood. These TCRs come from a female donor with papillary thyroid cancer or a benign thyroid nodule (not recorded which). Some clones in this sample may be carry-over from other donors' samples.

V usage is TRBV2 and J usage is TRBJ2-7, with TRBD1 matching 7 bases. This CDR3 has 14 amino acids. V shed 4 bases, J shed 0 bases, and the junction held 3 bases outside the gene matches. Germline V lookup: CDR1 SNHLY, CDR2 FYNNEI. The DNA for the CDR3 is TGTGCCAGCAGTGGACAGGGTAGCTCCTACGAGCAGTACTTC. Amino acid sequence: CASSGQGSSYEQYF.

The rearrangement uses TRBV5-1 and TRBJ2-3; 8 bases agree with TRBD1. Trimming cost V 4 bases and J 2 bases; bases outside gene matches: 9. The CDR3 has 16 residues. Germline values: CDR1 SGHRS, CDR2 YFSETQ. CDR3 region: CASSRGTGLTTDTQYF. In nucleotides, the CDR3 is TGCGCCAGCAGCCGCGGGACAGGTCTTACCACAGATACGCAGTATTTT.

This clone was counted ten times or more. The chain joins TRBV20-1 to TRBJ2-3, with TRBD1 identical over 7 bases. There are 17 residues in the CDR3. After removal of 6 bases from V and 3 bases from J, the junction contained 18 bases not matched to a gene. From germline, CDR1 is DFQATT and CDR2 SNEGSKA (reference sequence). DNA for the CDR3: TGCAGTGCCCAGGGCCCCGTAAGAACAGGGGAAACAGATACGCAGTATTTT. Translation: CSAQGPVRTGETDTQYF.

This rearrangement joins TRBV28 to TRBJ2-1, with D tentatively TRBD2 (6 bases). V was trimmed by 4 bases and J by 4 bases, leaving 20 bases between them. This CDR3 region has 17 residues. CDR1 MDHEN and CDR2 SYDVKM come from the germline V gene. The CDR3 here is CASSSSRLGRVYNEQFF. The CDR3 bases are TGTGCCAGCAGTTCATCTAGACTAGGAAGGGTTTACAATGAGCAGTTCTTC.

This clone was counted a few times. The chain uses TRBV7-3 and TRBJ2-7; D possibly corresponds to TRBD1 (6 bases). This CDR3 spans 14 amino acids. Germline V gene data show CDR1 as SGHTA and CDR2 as FQGTGA. The ends were cut back, 2 bases at V and 3 bases at J, with 11 bases in the middle. CDR3 sequence: CASSLGRGNYEQYF. For the CDR3, the DNA is TGTGCCAGCAGCTTAGGCAGGGGTAACTACGAGCAGTACTTC.

Many counts were recorded for this clone. The chain uses TRBV9 and TRBJ2-5, with D unresolved. Per germline, CDR1 SGDLS and CDR2 YYNGEE. V lost 4 bases and J 1 base, leaving 11 bases between the germline ends. The CDR3 is made up of 14 amino acids. DNA for the CDR3: TGTGCCAGCAGCTCGAGTCAGGCCCAAGAGACCCAGTACTTC. Translating gives CASSSSQAQETQYF. Full variable domain (outside the CDR3, taken from reference TRBV9 and TRBJ2-5): DSGVTQTPKHLITATGQRVTLRCSPRSGDLSVYWYQQSLDQGLQFLIQYYNGEERAKGNILERFSAQQFPDLHSELNLSSLELGDSALYFCASSSSQAQETQYFGPGTRLLVL.

By share, this clone counts as medium-sized. The CDR3 DNA follows: TGTGCCAGCAGTTTAGAGCCAGCCCCCCGCGAGCAGTACTTC. Its translation: CASSLEPAPREQYF. The chain has TRBV12-3 or TRBV12-4 and TRBJ2-7; D is unclear. Between the trimmed V and J ends, which lost 1 base and 6 bases, there was a span of 13 bases. This CDR3 has 14 amino acids.

This clone was observed a few times. The chain joins TRBV24-1 to TRBJ2-7, with TRBD1 matching over 8 bases. This CDR3 is 16 amino acids long. Unmatched junction bases numbered 10, after V lost 4 bases and J lost 3 bases. Germline lookup yields CDR1 KGHDR and CDR2 SFDVKD. Here the CDR3 DNA reads TGTGCCACCAGTGACGCTAGACAGGGGAAGATCTACGAGCAGTACTTC. It specifies CATSDARQGKIYEQYF.

In this sample, this clone turned up many times. The chain uses TRBV7-9 and TRBJ2-5, with D hard to call. CDR3 length: 12 residues. Trimming left V 4 bases short and J 1 base short, with 4 bases between. Looked up from germline, CDR1 is SEHNR and CDR2 is FQNEAQ (reference sequence). The CDR3 spells CASSSSQETQYF. CDR3 in DNA: TGTGCCAGCAGCTCCAGCCAAGAGACCCAGTACTTC.

This clone was detected a few times. The rearrangement joins TRBV19 to TRBJ1-2; D is unclear. The germline CDR1 and CDR2 sequences are LNHDA and SQIVND (reference sequence). This CDR3 has 11 amino acids. V was cut by 6 bases and J by 4 bases, with 6 bases left in between. The CDR3 bases are TGTGCCAGTAGGTATTGCTATGGCTACACCTTC. Protein sequence: CASRYCYGYTF.

V and J are TRBV4-1 and TRBJ1-4, with D hard to call. Trimming stripped 5 bases from V and 0 bases from J, with 10 bases between. In germline, CDR1 is MGHRA, CDR2 YSYEKL. This CDR3 spans 15 amino acids. This CDR3 is CASSYYDATNEKLFF. For the CDR3, the DNA is TGCGCCAGCAGCTACTATGATGCAACTAATGAAAAACTGTTTTTT.

This clone appeared a few times. This chain joins TRBV27 and TRBJ2-7; D unclear. V was trimmed by 3 bases and J by 6 bases, leaving 12 bases between them. Per the germline V gene, CDR1 is MNHEY and CDR2 is SMNVEV (reference sequence). This CDR3 contains 13 residues. Here the CDR3 reads CASSFSRPGEQYF. The CDR3 nucleotides read TGTGCCAGCAGTTTCTCCCGACCGGGCGAGCAGTACTTC.

This clone is labeled as medium-sized. The V and J genes are TRBV7-2 and TRBJ2-7; TRBD1 is a possible D gene (6 bases). Trimming removed 5 bases at V and 5 bases at J, with 10 bases between. The V gene's germline CDR1 is SGHTA and CDR2 FQGNSA. The CDR3 runs to 12 residues. This CDR3 reads CASSRDTDEQYF. CDR3 coding DNA: TGTGCCAGCAGCCGGGACACGGACGAGCAGTACTTC.

This sequence joins TRBV7-3 and TRBJ2-1; TRBD2 agrees at 8 bases. V shed 5 bases and J 6 bases; nucleotides not matched to a gene: 6. The CDR3 extends over 14 amino acids. CDR1 is SGHTA, CDR2 FQGTGA, per germline. CDR3 bases: TGTGCCAGCAGCCGTGGACTAGCCGGCAATGAGCAGTTCTTC. The encoded protein is CASSRGLAGNEQFF.

This clone appeared a few times. The rearrangement links TRBV12-3 or TRBV12-4 to TRBJ2-1; no clear D. The germline V and J ends were trimmed by 5 bases and 2 bases, with 10 bases remaining between them. The CDR3 loop spans 14 amino acids. In nucleotides, the CDR3 is TGTGCCAGCAGTCCAGTGGGCCCCTACAATGAGCAGTTCTTC. Encoded protein: CASSPVGPYNEQFF.

This chain connects TRBV10-3 to TRBJ2-3; D not resolved. Trimming took off 11 bases at V and 2 bases at J, with 17 bases between the two ends. The CDR3 length is 14 residues. The germline V gene encodes CDR1 ENHRY and CDR2 SYGVKD. DNA of the CDR3: TGTGCCTCCTCCGGTCGGGCAAACACAGATACGCAGTATTTT. This codes for CASSGRANTDTQYF.

Ten or more counts support this clone. The V gene is TRBV20-1, the J gene TRBJ2-7; TRBD1 matches 10 bases. CDR3 length: 13 residues. V shed 6 bases and J 3 bases; nucleotides not matched to a gene: 5. The germline gives CDR1 DFQATT, CDR2 SNEGSKA (reference sequence). The CDR3 is CSAFRDRGYEQYF. DNA for the CDR3: TGCAGTGCGTTCCGGGACAGGGGCTACGAGCAGTACTTC.

The DNA of the CDR3 is TGTGCCAGCACCTTTGGCAGGGACCAGCCCCAGCATTTT. Translation: CASTFGRDQPQHF. This chain uses TRBV12-3 or TRBV12-4 with TRBJ1-5; perhaps TRBD1 as D (5 bases). V was cut by 7 bases and J by 7 bases, with 14 bases left in between. The length of the CDR3 is 13 residues.

Remarks on this clone: A junction end diverges from the germline sequence, so it may reflect a read error. V usage is TRBV12-3 or TRBV12-4 and J usage is TRBJ2-3; 7 bases align to TRBD1. There are 14 residues in the CDR3. The CDR3 sequence: CARSLQGKGDTQYF. CDR3 bases: TGTGCCAGAAGTTTACAGGGGAAGGGAGATACGCAGTATTTT.

The CDR3 DNA reads as TGTGCCAGTAGTCAAGGCGGGAACTCCTACGAGCAGTACTTC. This encodes CASSQGGNSYEQYF. The V call is TRBV19, the J call TRBJ2-7; possibly TRBD2 for D (6 bases). Germline CDR1 and CDR2: LNHDA and SQIVND (reference sequence). CDR3 length: 14 residues. The germline V and J ends were trimmed by 5 bases and 0 bases, with 11 bases remaining between them.

V and J are TRBV7-2 and TRBJ1-5, with D maybe TRBD1 (5 bases). The CDR3 runs to 14 residues. Trimming removed 5 bases from V and 3 bases from J, with 11 bases in between. CDR1 is SGHTA and CDR2 is FQGNSA in the germline V gene. The CDR3: CASSAGLNNQPQHF. In DNA, the CDR3 is TGTGCCAGCAGCGCAGGGTTGAACAATCAGCCCCAGCATTTT.

The gene calls are TRBV5-1 and TRBJ2-7, with D possibly matching TRBD2 (6 bases). This CDR3 comprises 13 residues. Germline-derived CDR1 and CDR2 are SGHRS and YFSETQ. The ends were cut back, 3 bases at V and 1 base at J, with 8 bases in the middle. The CDR3 sequence: CASSYRGSYEQYF. The CDR3 region has the DNA TGCGCCAGCAGCTACCGGGGGTCCTACGAGCAGTACTTC.

There are a few counts of this clone. The chain is built from TRBV10-3 and TRBJ1-2, with TRBD1 matching 8 bases. Per the germline V gene, CDR1 is ENHRY and CDR2 is SYGVKD. The CDR3 covers 13 residues. CDR3 DNA sequence: TGTGGCGGCTACTCCCAGGGGGCGGTCGGCTACACCTTC. Translated: CGGYSQGAVGYTF.

The chain recombines TRBV29-1 with TRBJ1-1, with D possibly matching TRBD1 (6 bases). CDR1 is SQVTM and CDR2 is ANQGSEA in the germline V gene. This CDR3 is 11 amino acids long. V gave up 7 bases and J gave up 6 bases, with 12 bases separating them. The DNA for the CDR3 is TGCAGCGCTGGGGGGGCGGCTGAAGCTTTCTTT. It yields the protein CSAGGAAEAFF.

This clone was picked up many times. A much larger clone lies one base from this, so it may be a read error. The final CDR3 position lacks the conserved phenylalanine or tryptophan, pointing to a likely read error. The chain links TRBV11-2 to TRBJ1-3; D may be TRBD1 (6 bases). Trimming cost V 2 bases and J 6 bases, with 11 bases left between them. The V gene's germline CDR1 is SGHAT and CDR2 FQNNGV. The CDR3 runs to 14 residues. Written as DNA, the CDR3 is TGTGCCAGCAGCTTAAACAGGGAGGCAAACACCATATATCTT. Its translation: CASSLNREANTIYL.

This clone is categorized as medium-sized. V gene TRBV12-3 or TRBV12-4 combines with J gene TRBJ1-5; 11 bases map to TRBD1. J lost 0 bases, V lost 7 bases, and 8 bases had no gene match. This CDR3 has 17 amino acids. The DNA for the CDR3 is TGTGCCAGCACCCAGGGACAGGGGGGTTATAGCAATCAGCCCCAGCATTTT. The encoded protein is CASTQGQGGYSNQPQHF.

This clone was recorded at least ten times. This chain joins TRBV19 and TRBJ2-3, with D possibly TRBD1 on 5 matching bases. V lost 5 bases and J lost 0, with 12 bases in between. The CDR3 length is 15 residues. Germline V lookup: CDR1 LNHDA, CDR2 SQIVND (reference sequence). For the CDR3, the DNA is TGTGCCAGTAGTGCATCAGGGTCTAGCACAGATACGCAGTATTTT. Protein: CASSASGSSTDTQYF. The variable domain in full, completed from reference TRBV19 and TRBJ2-3, reads DGGITQSPKYLFRKEGQNVTLSCEQNLNHDAMYWYRQDPGQGLRLIYYSQIVNDFQKGDIAEGYSVSREKKESFPLTVTSAQKNPTAFYLCASSASGSSTDTQYFGPGTRLTVL.

This clone occurred many times. V and J are TRBV4-3 and TRBJ1-4, with a weak D call TRBD1 (6 bases). CDR1 is LGHNA and CDR2 is YSLEER in the germline V gene. This CDR3 has 16 residues. Trimming cost V 4 bases and J 5 bases, with 17 bases left between them. As DNA, the CDR3 is TGCGCCAGCAGCCGAGAGTTCGGGACAATGAATGAAAAACTGTTTTTT. The encoded protein is CASSREFGTMNEKLFF.

This clone was counted ten times or more. V and J are TRBV6-1 and TRBJ1-3; maybe TRBD1 (6 bases). V lost 7 bases, J lost 0 bases, and 10 bases lay in between. The CDR3 totals 14 residues. Germline-derived CDR1 and CDR2 are MNHNS and SASEGT. CDR3 in amino acids: CASIKDSSGNTIYF. The CDR3 DNA reads TGTGCCAGCATCAAGGACAGCTCTGGAAACACCATATATTTT.

In this sample, this clone turned up many times. The identical CDR3 is also encoded by other nucleotide sequences in the sample. The V gene is TRBV14, the J gene TRBJ1-6; D gene uncertain. Trimming cost V 4 bases and J 7 bases, with 8 bases left between them. From germline, CDR1 is SGHDN and CDR2 FVKESK. The CDR3 extends over 13 amino acids. DNA of the CDR3: TGTGCCAGCAGCCGCATCTCGAATTCACCCCTCCACTTT. This sequence encodes CASSRISNSPLHF.